The 31 T cell receptor beta chains listed next were all sequenced from one sample in a study of cytomegalovirus exposure and HLA in healthy donors (dated by TCRdb to about 2017). Library generation was performed with the immunoSEQ multiplex PCR assay. A mixture of 60 forward primers for TCR Vbeta segments and 13 reverse primers for TCR Jbeta segments was used in the multiplex PCR. The table comes from immuneACCESS by way of TCRdb, which keeps in-frame sequences with V and J called. Part of the clones is missing from these tables; in studies checked, under half for an unresolved V gene and the rest for unknown reasons. For this sample there are 72,000 or so clones; about 75% appear just once. Nearly 7.5% of the sample lies in the top ten. The sequenced sample consisted of PBMCs. These receptors all stem from a woman in her 30s in good health and CMV-seropositive.

CDR3 in amino acids: CASSFGGGLNTGELFF. The DNA of the CDR3 is TGCGCCAGCAGCTTTGGCGGAGGGCTGAACACCGGGGAGCTGTTTTTT. V usage is TRBV5-1 and J usage is TRBJ2-2; TRBD2 might be the D (6 bases). Deletions cut 2 bases from V and 1 base from J, with 12 bases between. This CDR3 contains 16 residues. Germline V CDR1 and CDR2: SGHRS, YFSETQ.

V and J are TRBV11-2 and TRBJ1-1; the D is unclear. This CDR3 comprises 12 residues. The V end lost 2 bases, the J end lost 4 bases, and 5 bases lay between the germline ends. Looked up from germline, CDR1 is SGHAT and CDR2 is FQNNGV. The CDR3 loop is CASSLSFTEAFF. The CDR3, as DNA: TGTGCCAGCAGCTTATCATTCACTGAAGCTTTCTTT.

This clone came up a few times. This sequence joins TRBV10-1 and TRBJ2-7, with 8 bases lining up with TRBD1. This CDR3 contains 17 residues. Per the germline V gene, CDR1 is WNHNN and CDR2 is SYGVQD (reference sequence). V was pared by 6 bases and J by 3 bases, with 16 bases of the junction left unmatched. Written as DNA, the CDR3 is TGCGCCAGCAGGCCGGGACAGGTCTTCTTCTTTGGCTACGAGCAGTACTTC. It encodes CASRPGQVFFFGYEQYF.

This clone showed up just a few times. V and J are TRBV6-5 and TRBJ2-6; maybe TRBD2 (5 bases). CDR3 length: 15 amino acids. The V end lost 2 bases, the J end lost 4 bases, and 9 bases lay between the germline ends. CDR1 and CDR2 from the germline V gene are MNHEY and SVGAGI. CDR3 loop: CASSYSGSGANVLTF. The CDR3 DNA sequence: TGTGCCAGCAGTTACAGCGGTTCCGGGGCCAACGTCCTGACTTTC.

This chain connects TRBV5-4 to TRBJ2-1; TRBD2 might be the D (6 bases). Germline CDR1 SGHNT, CDR2 YYREEE (reference sequence). Trimming took 4 bases from V and 9 from J, leaving 17 bases between them. This CDR3 has 14 amino acids. The CDR3, as DNA: TGTGCCAGCAGCCCAAAGGTAGCGGAGTCTGAGCAGTTCTTC. This encodes CASSPKVAESEQFF.

CDR3 residues: CASSGSATGETQYF. CDR3 bases: TGTGCCAGCAGCGGGTCGGCGACGGGAGAGACCCAGTACTTC. The chain couples TRBV9 to TRBJ2-5; D not resolved. V was pared by 3 bases and J by 4 bases, with 13 bases between. This CDR3 spans 14 amino acids. Germline assignment: CDR1 SGDLS and CDR2 YYNGEE.

This clone came up once. The V call is TRBV29-1, the J call TRBJ1-1, with D perhaps TRBD1 (5 bases). The CDR3 is made up of 13 amino acids. Germline lookup yields CDR1 SQVTM and CDR2 ANQGSEA. Trimming shortened V by 4 bases and J by 4 bases, and 13 bases separated the two germline ends. Here the CDR3 reads CSVAQGKGTEAFF. CDR3 nucleotides: TGCAGCGTTGCCCAGGGTAAAGGCACTGAAGCTTTCTTT.

The V and J genes are TRBV15 and TRBJ1-1, with D hard to call. The CDR3 is 15 residues long. Trimming took 0 bases from V and 5 from J, leaving 13 bases between them. Per germline, CDR1 LNHNV and CDR2 YYDKDF (reference sequence). The CDR3: CATSRDGKGGTEAFF. DNA of the CDR3: TGTGCCACCAGCAGAGATGGAAAGGGAGGGACTGAAGCTTTCTTT. The whole variable domain, filled in from reference TRBV15 and TRBJ1-1, reads DAMVIQNPRYQVTQFGKPVTLSCSQTLNHNVMYWYQQKSSQAPKLLFHYYDKDFNNEADTPDNFQSRRPNTSFCFLDIRSPGLGDTAMYLCATSRDGKGGTEAFFGQGTRLTVV.

V usage is TRBV5-6 and J usage is TRBJ2-5; 10 nucleotides line up with TRBD2. This CDR3 comprises 19 residues. V dropped 3 bases and J dropped 5; count of bases not matched to a gene: 19. Germline loops: CDR1 SGHDT, CDR2 YYEEEE. DNA for the CDR3: TGTGCCAGCAGCTCCTTTATTCCCCCTAGCGGGAGTGTAGCGGAGACCCAGTACTTC. Protein product: CASSSFIPPSGSVAETQYF.

J is TRBJ2-3 and V is TRBV5-5; 9 nucleotides line up with TRBD2. The CDR3 is 16 amino acids. CDR1 is SGHKS and CDR2 is YYEKEE in the germline V gene (reference sequence). The J segment lost 4 bases and the V segment lost 6 bases, leaving 12 bases of the junction unmatched. The CDR3 DNA follows: TGTGCCAGCACCCGGGGCCCTAGCGGGAAGTCAGATACGCAGTATTTT. This encodes CASTRGPSGKSDTQYF.

This sequence joins TRBV6-1 and TRBJ2-3; possibly TRBD1 for D (5 bases). CDR3 length: 15 residues. V lost 1 base to trimming and J lost 4 bases, with 12 bases between them. The germline V gene has CDR1 MNHNS and CDR2 SASEGT. DNA for the CDR3: TGTGCCAGCAGTGAAGGAAGTGGGGCCGCAGATACGCAGTATTTT. Translation gives CASSEGSGAADTQYF.

To note about this clone: A junction end diverges from the germline sequence, so it may reflect a read error. CDR3 sequence reads: CASSQDLKPSGADVLTF. The CDR3 DNA sequence: TGCGCCAGCAGCCAAGATCTAAAGCCCTCTGGGGCCGACGTCCTGACTTTC. The J gene is TRBJ2-6, the V gene TRBV4-3; perhaps TRBD1 as D (5 bases). Germline CDR1 LGHNA, CDR2 YSLEER. This CDR3 has 17 amino acids.

The sample holds one count of this clone. The V call is TRBV2, the J call TRBJ2-7, with TRBD2 identical over 10 bases. The CDR3 has 16 amino acids. The V segment lost 7 bases and the J segment 0 bases; nucleotides outside the gene matches: 9. Germline-derived CDR1 and CDR2 are SNHLY and FYNNEI. The DNA for the CDR3 is TGTGCCAGCAACGTGGCAGGGACTAGCGACTCCTACGAGCAGTACTTC. This translates into CASNVAGTSDSYEQYF.

The V and J genes are TRBV10-3 and TRBJ2-1; D is undetermined. The CDR3 covers 15 residues. CDR1 and CDR2 (germline): ENHRY, SYGVKD. Trimming removed 2 bases at V and 0 bases at J, with 8 bases between. CDR3 protein: CAISEGSSSYNEQFF. In DNA, the CDR3 is TGTGCCATCAGTGAGGGTAGCAGCTCCTACAATGAGCAGTTCTTC.

This clone has more than one count but fewer than ten. The CDR3 reads CASSTVDNTEAFF. CDR3 sequence (DNA): TGTGCCAGCAGCACGGTCGATAACACTGAAGCTTTCTTT. The J gene is TRBJ1-1, the V gene TRBV7-2; D remains ambiguous. The CDR3 loop spans 13 amino acids. Germline V CDR1 and CDR2: SGHTA, FQGNSA. The ends were cut back, 5 bases at V and 2 bases at J, with 9 bases in the middle.

This chain links TRBV19 with TRBJ2-2, with 8 bases that match TRBD1. J was trimmed by 2 bases and V by 5 bases; bases with no gene match: 13. Germline-derived CDR1 and CDR2 are LNHDA and SQIVND (reference sequence). The CDR3 has 18 residues. The CDR3 region is CASSVGQGWRKNTGELFF. The CDR3 nucleotides are TGTGCCAGTAGTGTCGGACAGGGCTGGCGGAAAAACACCGGGGAGCTGTTTTTT.

CDR3 in amino acids: CAWSEIVDRTRDGYTF. The CDR3 DNA reads TGTGCCTGGAGCGAGATAGTGGACAGGACGAGGGATGGCTACACCTTC. The rearrangement uses TRBV30 and TRBJ1-2; 7 bases line up with TRBD1. The V gene's germline CDR1 is GTSNPN and CDR2 SVGIG (reference sequence). The CDR3 is 16 amino acids. J was trimmed by 6 bases and V by 3 bases; bases with no gene match: 16.

This clone has only a few counts. The chain has TRBV6-1 and TRBJ2-3; the match to TRBD2 covers 9 bases. The CDR3 has 14 amino acids. The V and J ends lost 4 bases and 2 bases, in that order; junction bases with no gene match: 1. In germline, CDR1 is MNHNS, CDR2 SASEGT. CDR3 in DNA: TGTGCCAGCAGTGGACTAGCGGACACAGATACGCAGTATTTT. Translated, it gives CASSGLADTDTQYF.

The chain has TRBV6-5 and TRBJ2-5, with TRBD2 as a possible D gene (7 bases). This CDR3 contains 14 residues. The germline gives CDR1 MNHEY, CDR2 SVGAGI. Trimming took off 3 bases at V and 4 bases at J, with 12 bases between the two ends. CDR3 bases: TGTGCCAGCAGTTATACGGGGGGCGTAGAGACCCAGTACTTC. Amino acids: CASSYTGGVETQYF.

This clone has just a few counts. This CDR3 is CASSQGGQGVYGYTF. The CDR3 DNA reads TGCGCCAGCAGCCAAGGGGGACAGGGGGTCTATGGCTACACCTTC. The chain is built from TRBV4-1 and TRBJ1-2, with TRBD1 matching 11 bases. Germline CDR1 and CDR2: MGHRA and YSYEKL. This CDR3 is built from 15 residues. V gave up 1 base and J gave up 4 bases; unmatched junction bases: 2.

The rearrangement joins TRBV30 to TRBJ2-1, with D perhaps matching TRBD2 (6 bases). V gave up 0 bases and J gave up 1 base, with 13 bases separating them. The V gene's germline CDR1 is GTSNPN and CDR2 SVGIG (reference sequence). This CDR3 spans 16 amino acids. CDR3 bases: TGTGCCTGGAGTGTACCTGGACTACAATCCTACAATGAGCAGTTCTTC. Translation: CAWSVPGLQSYNEQFF.

The chain employs TRBV4-3 and TRBJ2-7; TRBD2 might be the D (5 bases). The V gene's germline CDR1 is LGHNA and CDR2 YSLEER. V shed 0 bases and J shed 4 bases, with 10 bases lying between them. The CDR3 is made up of 14 amino acids. The CDR3 DNA reads TGCGCCAGCAGCCAAGATCGGGGTTCGTACGAGCAGTACTTC. This gives the protein CASSQDRGSYEQYF.

The chain is built from TRBV4-2 and TRBJ2-2; TRBD1 might be the D (6 bases). Trimming removed 0 bases from V and 5 bases from J, with 19 bases in between. CDR3 length: 18 amino acids. The germline V gene encodes CDR1 LGHNA and CDR2 YNFKEQ. CDR3 coding DNA: TGTGCCAGCAGCCAAGAGACAATCGAGGGGGAGTGGACCGGGGAGCTGTTTTTT. Translation: CASSQETIEGEWTGELFF.

The sample holds a few counts of this clone. The J gene is TRBJ2-1, the V gene TRBV7-9; 13 positions match TRBD2. This CDR3 has 15 amino acids. Trimming removed 6 bases from V and 6 bases from J; junction bases left unmatched: 5. Per the germline V gene, CDR1 is SEHNR and CDR2 is FQNEAQ (reference sequence). CDR3 in DNA: TGTGCCAGCAGACGGACTAGCGGGAGTTCCAATGAGCAGTTCTTC. It codes for CASRRTSGSSNEQFF.

This sequence joins TRBV18 and TRBJ1-1; tentatively, D is TRBD1 (6 bases). The CDR3 length is 14 residues. Looked up from germline, CDR1 is KGHSH and CDR2 is LQKENI. Trimming removed 3 bases from V and 0 bases from J, with 8 bases in between. CDR3 DNA: TGTGCCAGCTCACCCGGACAGCTGAACACTGAAGCTTTCTTT. This codes for CASSPGQLNTEAFF.

The chain joins TRBV5-6 to TRBJ2-7; 11 bases map to TRBD2. The CDR3 is made up of 14 amino acids. V was clipped by 4 bases and J by 6 bases; unmatched bases: 6. The germline V gene has CDR1 SGHDT and CDR2 YYEEEE. This CDR3 reads CASSPLLAGAEQYF. The CDR3 DNA reads TGTGCCAGCAGCCCCTTACTAGCGGGAGCCGAGCAGTACTTC.

The genes are TRBV10-3 and TRBJ2-6, with D possibly TRBD2 on 5 matching bases. Germline V CDR1 and CDR2: ENHRY, SYGVKD. Trimming took 2 bases from V and 4 from J, leaving 12 bases between them. The CDR3 spans 16 residues. CDR3: CAISERDSFGANVLTF. Written as DNA, the CDR3 is TGTGCCATCAGTGAGCGGGATTCGTTCGGGGCCAACGTCCTGACTTTC.

The chain couples TRBV19 to TRBJ1-1; no clear D. Germline loops: CDR1 LNHDA, CDR2 SQIVND (reference sequence). The CDR3 extends over 12 amino acids. V was clipped by 1 base and J by 8 bases, with 8 bases between them. Here the CDR3 DNA reads TGTGCCAGTAGTATAGGGCGGGAGGAAGCTTTCTTT. The encoded protein is CASSIGREEAFF.

The chain recombines TRBV28 with TRBJ1-6, with D unclear. Trimming removed 5 bases from V and 6 bases from J, with 14 bases in between. Germline CDR1 reads MDHEN; CDR2 reads SYDVKM. The CDR3 totals 15 residues. DNA of the CDR3: TGTGCCAGCAGTCCCCCCGGGTTGGTTAATTCACCCCTCCACTTT. Residues: CASSPPGLVNSPLHF. Using reference TRBV28 and TRBJ1-6 for the parts outside the CDR3, the full variable domain is DVKVTQSSRYLVKRTGEKVFLECVQDMDHENMFWYRQDPGLGLRLIYFSYDVKMKEKGDIPEGYSVSREKKERFSLILESASTNQTSMYLCASSPPGLVNSPLHFGNGTRLTVT.

The rearrangement uses TRBV10-3 and TRBJ2-2; TRBD2 aligns across 8 bases. Per the germline V gene, CDR1 is ENHRY and CDR2 is SYGVKD. After removal of 2 bases from V and 1 base from J, the junction contained 3 bases not matched to a gene. The CDR3 has 16 amino acids. CDR3: CAISESGSGNTGELFF. The CDR3 DNA is TGTGCCATCAGTGAGAGCGGGAGTGGGAACACCGGGGAGCTGTTTTTT.

The table lists this clone with a count of one. The V call is TRBV6-1, the J call TRBJ2-1; TRBD2 aligns across 11 bases. CDR1 and CDR2 from the germline V gene are MNHNS and SASEGT. The V gene end was trimmed by 3 bases and the J gene end by 8 bases; junction bases not matched to a gene: 9. CDR3 length: 16 residues. Here the CDR3 DNA reads TGTGCCAGCAGTGACCGTAGCGGGAGGGCTACCCATGAGCAGTTCTTC. Its translation is CASSDRSGRATHEQFF.